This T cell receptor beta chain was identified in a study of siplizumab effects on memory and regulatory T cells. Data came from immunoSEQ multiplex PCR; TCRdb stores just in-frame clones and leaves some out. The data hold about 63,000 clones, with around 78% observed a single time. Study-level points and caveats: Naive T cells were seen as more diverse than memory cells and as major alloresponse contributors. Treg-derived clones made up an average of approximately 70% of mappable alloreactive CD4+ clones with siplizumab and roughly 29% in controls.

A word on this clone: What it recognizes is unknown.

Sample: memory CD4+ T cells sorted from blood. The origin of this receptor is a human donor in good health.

For the CDR3, the DNA is TGTGCCACCAGCAGAGATCTGGAGGGAATGGGAGATACGCAGTATTTT. This translates into CATSRDLEGMGDTQYF. The V gene is TRBV15, the J gene TRBJ2-3, with D possibly TRBD2 on 6 matching bases. Trimming shortened V by 0 bases and J by 5 bases, and 15 bases separated the two germline ends. The CDR3 contains 16 residues. Germline values: CDR1 LNHNV, CDR2 YYDKDF (reference sequence).